These 24 T cell receptor beta chains came from one sample sequenced in a study of shared clonotypes between healthy human individuals. The assay was immunoSEQ multiplex PCR, and TCRdb's table has in-frame clones only and misses some. Of about a million clones listed, around 77% are singletons. Sample: memory CD4+ T cells from PBMCs. Subset in this sample: CD45RA-negative fraction. The receptors derive from a man between 18 and 35 years old in good health. Some clones in this sample may be carry-over from other donors' samples.

The V call is TRBV27, the J call TRBJ2-2, with 9 bases aligning to TRBD1. CDR3 size: 15 residues. The J segment lost 0 bases and the V segment lost 8 bases, leaving 4 bases of the junction unmatched. Per the germline V gene, CDR1 is MNHEY and CDR2 is SMNVEV (reference sequence). CDR3 DNA sequence: TGTGCCAGCGCGGGACAGGGCGCGAACACCGGGGAGCTGTTTTTT. This codes for CASAGQGANTGELFF.

The V and J genes are TRBV6-6 and TRBJ1-1; 7 bases are a match to TRBD1. Germline V gene lookup returns CDR1 MNHNY and CDR2 SVGAGI (reference sequence). The J segment lost 1 base and the V segment lost 4 bases, leaving 6 bases of the junction unmatched. The CDR3 length is 15 residues. The DNA for the CDR3 is TGTGCCAGCAGTTCCCTGGGACAGACGAACACTGAAGCTTTCTTT. This translates into CASSSLGQTNTEAFF.

A note on this clone: This specimen includes other DNA sequences encoding the same CDR3. This chain connects TRBV29-1 to TRBJ1-1; D is unresolved. V was pared by 4 bases and J by 4 bases, with 4 bases between. CDR3 length: 10 residues. Germline CDR1 SQVTM, CDR2 ANQGSEA. The CDR3 is CSVGGTEAFF. CDR3 DNA sequence: TGCAGCGTTGGCGGCACTGAAGCTTTCTTT.

This chain joins TRBV28 and TRBJ1-2; D is perhaps TRBD1 (5 bases). Trimming shortened V by 5 bases and J by 4 bases, and 20 bases separated the two germline ends. CDR1 and CDR2 from the germline V gene are MDHEN and SYDVKM. The CDR3 length is 16 residues. The CDR3 DNA is TGTGCCAGCAGTCAGGGCCCCGGACCAATCGTCTATGGCTACACCTTC. It translates to CASSQGPGPIVYGYTF.

This chain connects TRBV9 to TRBJ1-1; 9 bases fit TRBD1. The J segment lost 2 bases and the V segment lost 2 bases, leaving 4 bases of the junction unmatched. Germline CDR1 is SGDLS and CDR2 is YYNGEE. CDR3 length equals 15 residues. CDR3 nucleotides: TGTGCCAGCAGCGTCAAGACAGGGGGTAACACTGAAGCTTTCTTT. This gives the protein CASSVKTGGNTEAFF. Based on the CDR3 plus reference TRBV9 and TRBJ1-1, the full variable domain is DSGVTQTPKHLITATGQRVTLRCSPRSGDLSVYWYQQSLDQGLQFLIQYYNGEERAKGNILERFSAQQFPDLHSELNLSSLELGDSALYFCASSVKTGGNTEAFFGQGTRLTVV.

V and J are TRBV4-1 and TRBJ2-1, with TRBD2 matching 15 bases. The CDR3 is 19 residues long. The germline V gene has CDR1 MGHRA and CDR2 YSYEKL. The trim removed 1 base at V and 0 bases at J, leaving 4 bases unmatched. The CDR3 sequence: CASSQGRGLAGGSYNEQFF. CDR3 nucleotides: TGCGCCAGCAGCCAAGGTAGGGGACTAGCGGGAGGCTCCTACAATGAGCAGTTCTTC.

The chain carries TRBV30 and TRBJ2-1, with 9 bases aligning to TRBD2. Germline values: CDR1 GTSNPN, CDR2 SVGIG (reference sequence). V lost 5 bases and J lost 4; bases outside the gene matches: 3. This CDR3 has 13 amino acids. CDR3 nucleotide sequence: TGTGCCTGGTTAGCGGGAGATTACAATGAGCAGTTCTTC. Translated, it gives CAWLAGDYNEQFF.

In its sample, this clone was seen many times. The V and J genes are TRBV5-1 and TRBJ2-3; no definite D call. This CDR3 spans 14 amino acids. Trimming took off 0 bases at V and 6 bases at J, with 11 bases between the two ends. Germline-derived CDR1 and CDR2 are SGHRS and YFSETQ. The CDR3 spells CASSLGDLIDTQYF. CDR3 DNA: TGCGCCAGCAGCTTGGGCGACTTGATCGATACGCAGTATTTT. Combining the CDR3 with reference TRBV5-1 and TRBJ2-3 gives the whole variable domain KAGVTQTPRYLIKTRGQQVTLSCSPISGHRSVSWYQQTPGQGLQFLFEYFSETQRNKGNFPGRFSGRQFSNSRSEMNVSTLELGDSALYLCASSLGDLIDTQYFGPGTRLTVL.

This clone came up many times. The J gene is TRBJ2-7, the V gene TRBV11-2; D perhaps matches TRBD2 (7 bases). The V and J ends lost 5 bases and 0 bases respectively, with 17 bases between them. This CDR3 is 16 amino acids long. The germline V gene encodes CDR1 SGHAT and CDR2 FQNNGV. CDR3 residues: CASSVGASGSSYEQYF. CDR3 bases: TGTGCCAGCAGCGTGGGGGCTAGCGGCAGCTCCTACGAGCAGTACTTC.

This clone was seen a handful of times. Other DNA sequences in this specimen translate into the identical CDR3. The CDR3 DNA follows: TGTGCCAGCAGCTTAGTTGGGGAGACCCAGTACTTC. Translated, it gives CASSLVGETQYF. This chain uses TRBV11-2 with TRBJ2-5; D gene unclear. The CDR3 spans 12 residues. Germline V CDR1 and CDR2: SGHAT, FQNNGV. The V end lost 1 base, the J end lost 5 bases, and 5 bases lay between the germline ends.

This clone was observed once. The V gene is TRBV6-1, the J gene TRBJ2-5; 7 bases fit TRBD1. Per germline, CDR1 MNHNS and CDR2 SASEGT. V dropped 4 bases and J dropped 5; count of bases not matched to a gene: 7. This CDR3 is 14 amino acids long. The CDR3 sequence: CASSGQGEGETQYF. The CDR3, as DNA: TGTGCCAGCAGTGGACAGGGTGAGGGGGAGACCCAGTACTTC.

The chain carries TRBV19 and TRBJ1-3; unclear D gene. Looked up from germline, CDR1 is LNHDA and CDR2 is SQIVND (reference sequence). This CDR3 contains 15 residues. Trimming removed 0 bases at V and 0 bases at J, with 6 bases between. The CDR3 coding sequence is TGTGCCAGTAGTATAGAGGCAGACTCTGGAAACACCATATATTTT. It codes for CASSIEADSGNTIYF.

This clone was observed a single time. V gene TRBV28 combines with J gene TRBJ2-4, with 7 positions matching TRBD2. From germline, CDR1 is MDHEN and CDR2 SYDVKM. The CDR3 length is 18 residues. After removal of 4 bases from V and 0 bases from J, the junction contained 12 bases not matched to a gene. The CDR3 region is CASSWGGSGPLAKNIQYF. CDR3 DNA: TGTGCCAGCAGTTGGGGGGGTAGCGGGCCACTAGCCAAAAACATTCAGTACTTC.

This chain uses TRBV28 with TRBJ2-7; D unclear. Germline CDR1 MDHEN, CDR2 SYDVKM. V was clipped by 6 bases and J by 9 bases, with 18 bases between them. This CDR3 has 13 residues. The CDR3 bases are TGTGCCAGCAGCCCTCAGTCAAGGCCGACGCAGTACTTC. Protein sequence: CASSPQSRPTQYF.

CDR3 protein: CASSFGTDETQYF. The DNA of the CDR3 is TGTGCCAGCAGCTTTGGGACAGATGAGACCCAGTACTTC. This chain connects TRBV7-3 to TRBJ2-5; 7 bases fit TRBD1. The CDR3 is made up of 13 amino acids. Germline CDR1 and CDR2: SGHTA and FQGTGA. Trimming removed 3 bases from V and 5 bases from J; junction bases left unmatched: 3.

The J gene is TRBJ2-1, the V gene TRBV9; a weak D match, TRBD2 (5 bases). Trimming stripped 0 bases from V and 4 bases from J, with 11 bases between. Germline V CDR1 and CDR2: SGDLS, YYNGEE. The CDR3 covers 15 residues. CDR3 coding DNA: TGTGCCAGCAGCGTAGGTGGGAGCGGTTACAATGAGCAGTTCTTC. It specifies CASSVGGSGYNEQFF.

The chain is built from TRBV13 and TRBJ2-7; 9 positions match TRBD1. The germline V gene encodes CDR1 PRHDT and CDR2 FYEKMQ (reference sequence). Losses at the gene ends were 3 bases for V and 7 bases for J; bases not matched to a gene: 13. The CDR3 runs 16 residues. CDR3 nucleotide sequence: TGTGCCAGCAGCTTCCCCCCCCTACAGGGGGCGGGGGAGCAGTACTTC. It specifies CASSFPPLQGAGEQYF.

The genes are TRBV2 and TRBJ2-1, with D tentatively TRBD1 or TRBD2 (5 bases each). Germline V CDR1 and CDR2: SNHLY, FYNNEI. V lost 9 bases, J lost 0 bases, and 12 bases lay in between. There are 14 residues in the CDR3. The CDR3 DNA follows: TGTGCCAGAGGGGACCGCCTCTCCTACAATGAGCAGTTCTTC. Translation: CARGDRLSYNEQFF.

The chain recombines TRBV7-2 with TRBJ2-3, with a possible D match to TRBD1 (6 bases). With 0 bases removed from V and 0 bases from J, the gap between germline ends came to 7 bases. This CDR3 is built from 15 residues. Germline assignment: CDR1 SGHTA and CDR2 FQGNSA. CDR3 sequence reads: CASSLATGSTDTQYF. CDR3 DNA: TGTGCCAGCAGCTTAGCGACAGGTAGCACAGATACGCAGTATTTT.

The rearrangement uses TRBV5-1 and TRBJ2-5; no clear D. Trimming left V 2 bases short and J 1 base short, with 12 bases between. The CDR3 runs to 15 residues. Germline V CDR1 and CDR2: SGHRS, YFSETQ. The CDR3: CASSFWSSGQETQYF. CDR3 nucleotide sequence: TGCGCCAGCAGCTTTTGGTCATCGGGCCAAGAGACCCAGTACTTC.

The chain recombines TRBV5-6 with TRBJ2-1; 16 bases are shared with TRBD2. Looked up from germline, CDR1 is SGHDT and CDR2 is YYEEEE. The CDR3 contains 15 residues. V shed 4 bases, J shed 8 bases, and the junction held 3 bases outside the gene matches. This CDR3 reads CASSPGTSGRDEQFF. Written as DNA, the CDR3 is TGTGCCAGCAGCCCCGGGACTAGCGGGAGGGATGAGCAGTTCTTC.

Regarding this clone: Other DNA sequences in the same sample also yield this CDR3. V is TRBV9 and J is TRBJ2-7, with 7 bases that match TRBD1. This CDR3 comprises 15 residues. Trimming at V came to 2 bases and at J to 1 base, leaving 6 bases not matched to a gene. In germline, CDR1 is SGDLS, CDR2 YYNGEE. The CDR3 nucleotides are TGTGCCAGCAGCGTTGCCCCGGGACAGTCCTACGAGCAGTACTTC. This translates into CASSVAPGQSYEQYF.

V is TRBV7-2 and J is TRBJ1-2; 11 nucleotides align to TRBD1. With 7 bases clipped from V and 3 bases from J, the junction kept 4 bases outside the gene matches. The CDR3 runs 14 residues. Germline CDR1 and CDR2: SGHTA and FQGNSA. The CDR3 DNA reads as TGTGCCAGCACCAGGACAGGGGGCGACTATGGCTACACCTTC. Translated: CASTRTGGDYGYTF. The full variable domain, with the rest looked up from reference TRBV7-2 and TRBJ1-2, is GAGVSQSPSNKVTEKGKDVELRCDPISGHTALYWYRQSLGQGLEFLIYFQGNSAPDKSGLPSDRFSAERTGGSVSTLTIQRTQQEDSAVYLCASTRTGGDYGYTFGSGTRLTVV.

The rearrangement uses TRBV7-9 and TRBJ1-1, with 7 nucleotides matching TRBD1. With 3 bases clipped from V and 7 bases from J, the junction kept 5 bases outside the gene matches. The CDR3 covers 13 residues. Per germline, CDR1 SEHNR and CDR2 FQNEAQ (reference sequence). The CDR3, as DNA: TGTGCCAGCAGCTTGGGACGGGACAGTGAAGCTTTCTTT. Amino acid sequence: CASSLGRDSEAFF.